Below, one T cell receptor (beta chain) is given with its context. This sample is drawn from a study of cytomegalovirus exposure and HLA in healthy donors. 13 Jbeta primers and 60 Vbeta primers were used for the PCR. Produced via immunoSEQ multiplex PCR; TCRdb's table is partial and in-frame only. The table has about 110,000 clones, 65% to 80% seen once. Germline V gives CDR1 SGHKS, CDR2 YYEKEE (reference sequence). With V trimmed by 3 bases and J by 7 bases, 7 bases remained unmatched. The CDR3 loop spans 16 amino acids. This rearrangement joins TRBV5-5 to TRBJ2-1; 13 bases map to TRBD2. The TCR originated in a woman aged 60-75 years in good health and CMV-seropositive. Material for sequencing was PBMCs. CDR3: CASSYELAGGQNEQFF. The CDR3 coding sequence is TGTGCCAGCAGCTATGAACTAGCGGGAGGGCAGAATGAGCAGTTCTTC.